This TCR beta chain is from a study of shared clonotypes between healthy human individuals. In its sample, this clone was seen once. As processed by the authors: Junction-only immunoSEQ data arrived without quality scores, meaning filtering differed. The repertoire was sequenced with immunoSEQ multiplex PCR; TCRdb's copy has only in-frame clones and lacks some. D and trimming come from the DNA, and the V and J calls and clone size come from that table. There are hundreds of thousands of clones in the sample; 75% to 85% occur only once, and approximately 13% lies in the top ten. The V end lost 2 bases, the J end lost 5 bases, and 13 bases lay between the germline ends. This CDR3 spans 15 amino acids. Germline V gene data show CDR1 as SGHTA and CDR2 as FQGTGA. Genomic DNA came from about 97 million PBMCs in unsorted samples.

Sequencing input: PBMCs. V and J are TRBV7-3 and TRBJ2-4, with TRBD2 as a possible D gene (6 bases). The origin of this receptor is a woman between 40 and 55 years old in good health. Some clones in this sample may be carry-over from other donors' samples. CDR3 nucleotides: TGTGCCAGCAGCTTATTTGGTAGCGGACAAAACATTCAGTACTTC. It translates to CASSLFGSGQNIQYF.